These 10 T cell receptor beta chains were sequenced from one sample in a study of T cell clones after liver transplantation. Produced via immunoSEQ multiplex PCR; TCRdb's table is partial and in-frame only. Found here are about 120,000 clones, 90% of them singletons; the top ten hold around 0.8%. The sequenced sample was CD4+ T cells from blood, obtained 12 months after liver transplant. Receptors were obtained from a human patient who received a liver transplant. A share of the T cells may be of graft donor origin.

The V gene is TRBV5-1, the J gene TRBJ1-1, with unresolved D. The CDR3 runs to 15 residues. Germline lookup yields CDR1 SGHRS and CDR2 YFSETQ. The V end was cut by 8 bases, the J end by 4 bases, with 21 bases between. CDR3 protein: CASTGRFLGGTEAFF. CDR3 DNA sequence: TGCGCCAGTACCGGGAGGTTCCTGGGCGGCACTGAAGCTTTCTTT.

The chain carries TRBV5-1 and TRBJ1-2; tentatively, D is TRBD1 (6 bases). The CDR3 loop spans 14 amino acids. Trimming removed 4 bases from V and 5 bases from J, with 15 bases in between. CDR1 is SGHRS and CDR2 is YFSETQ in the germline V gene. DNA for the CDR3: TGCGCCAGCAGCCTTTCGGACAGTCTTTATGGCTACACCTTC. Protein product: CASSLSDSLYGYTF.

The gene calls are TRBV28 and TRBJ2-2; maybe TRBD2 (6 bases). The CDR3 runs to 13 residues. CDR1 is MDHEN, CDR2 SYDVKM, per germline. Trimming removed 8 bases from V and 6 bases from J, with 13 bases in between. CDR3 amino acids: CASDRTSPGELFF. The CDR3 DNA is TGTGCCAGCGATAGAACTAGCCCCGGGGAGCTGTTTTTT.

The rearrangement uses TRBV28 and TRBJ1-2; 7 bases match TRBD1. CDR1 is MDHEN and CDR2 is SYDVKM in the germline V gene. The CDR3 covers 16 residues. Trimming at V came to 4 bases and at J to 4 bases, leaving 12 bases not matched to a gene. The CDR3 DNA is TGTGCCAGCAGTTCCCGAGACAGGGAAAGTCCCTATGGCTACACCTTC. It encodes CASSSRDRESPYGYTF.

J is TRBJ1-4 and V is TRBV29-1; the D gene is possibly TRBD1 (6 bases). Germline CDR1 SQVTM, CDR2 ANQGSEA. V lost 2 bases and J 8 bases, leaving 12 bases between the germline ends. CDR3 size: 13 residues. The CDR3: CSVEKAGEEKLFF. The DNA for the CDR3 is TGCAGCGTTGAAAAGGCAGGGGAAGAAAAACTGTTTTTT.

The chain combines TRBV9 with TRBJ2-3; possible D gene TRBD2, 6 bases. Looked up from germline, CDR1 is SGDLS and CDR2 is YYNGEE. The CDR3 length is 15 residues. Trimming removed 0 bases from V and 0 bases from J, with 8 bases in between. The CDR3 DNA is TGTGCCAGCAGCGTAGACGGGGGAAGCACAGATACGCAGTATTTT. Residues: CASSVDGGSTDTQYF.

The chain is built from TRBV7-8 and TRBJ2-5; D possibly corresponds to TRBD2 (6 bases). CDR3 length: 15 amino acids. V was shortened by 1 base and J by 2 bases, with 11 bases between the two germline ends. Germline V gene lookup returns CDR1 SGHVS and CDR2 FQNEAQ. The CDR3: CASSLVLAYQETQYF. In nucleotides, the CDR3 is TGTGCCAGCAGCTTAGTCCTAGCGTATCAAGAGACCCAGTACTTC.

This chain connects TRBV28 to TRBJ1-1; the match to TRBD1 covers 9 bases. This CDR3 region has 15 residues. J gave up 7 bases and V 5 bases, and 11 bases lay outside the gene matches. Germline V gives CDR1 MDHEN, CDR2 SYDVKM. The CDR3 coding sequence is TGTGCCAGCAGTCAACCCGGGACAGGGCGGGGTGAAGCTTTCTTT. It specifies CASSQPGTGRGEAFF. The whole variable domain, filled in from reference TRBV28 and TRBJ1-1, reads DVKVTQSSRYLVKRTGEKVFLECVQDMDHENMFWYRQDPGLGLRLIYFSYDVKMKEKGDIPEGYSVSREKKERFSLILESASTNQTSMYLCASSQPGTGRGEAFFGQGTRLTVV.

This sequence joins TRBV19 and TRBJ2-3, with a tentative D call TRBD2 (5 bases). Per the germline V gene, CDR1 is LNHDA and CDR2 is SQIVND (reference sequence). The V end was cut by 5 bases, the J end by 7 bases, with 19 bases between. The CDR3 sequence is 15 residues long. In DNA form, the CDR3 reads TGTGCCAGTAGTCCCTCGAGGACTTCCTCAAATACGCAGTATTTT. Amino acids: CASSPSRTSSNTQYF.

The V and J genes are TRBV6-4 and TRBJ1-5, with unresolved D. The germline V gene encodes CDR1 MRHNA and CDR2 SNTAGT. The CDR3 extends over 13 amino acids. Trimming pared 8 bases from V and 0 bases from J, leaving 8 bases between. The CDR3 DNA follows: TGTGCCAGCCTCCTCAGTAGCAATCAGCCCCAGCATTTT. This encodes CASLLSSNQPQHF.